This note documents a single T cell receptor beta chain sequence. What it recognizes is unknown. This sample was taken from a study of PD-1 blockade in classical Hodgkin lymphoma. Overall study: Patients received nivolumab 3 mg/kg intravenously every 2 weeks. Findings and limits, study-wide: Repertoire difference causes, possibly disease activity or prior therapy, remain undefined.

From germline, CDR1 is SGHRS and CDR2 YFSETQ. CDR3 size: 13 residues. V lost 3 bases and J 1 base, leaving 7 bases between the germline ends. Sequenced by immunoSEQ multiplex PCR; TCRdb stores in-frame clones only, minus some. The table has just over 60,000 clones, about 91% seen once. Each patient's relapse followed autologous stem cell transplantation, and brentuximab vedotin exposure varied. V usage is TRBV5-1 and J usage is TRBJ1-1; D ambiguous. Sequencing was performed on peripheral blood mononuclear cells (PBMCs), taken at baseline. This clonotype originated in a human donor with classical Hodgkin lymphoma. CDR3 nucleotides: TGCGCCAGCAGCTGGGCCGGGAACACTGAAGCTTTCTTT. Translated: CASSWAGNTEAFF.